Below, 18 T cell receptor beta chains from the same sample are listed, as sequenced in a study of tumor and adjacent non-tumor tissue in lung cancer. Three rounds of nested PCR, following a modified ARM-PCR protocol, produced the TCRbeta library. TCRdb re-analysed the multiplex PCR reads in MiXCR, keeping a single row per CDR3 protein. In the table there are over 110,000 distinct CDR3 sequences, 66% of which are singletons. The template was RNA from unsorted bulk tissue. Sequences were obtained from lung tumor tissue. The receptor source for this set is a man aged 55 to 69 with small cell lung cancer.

CDR3 in amino acids: CASSQVFDREETQYF. CDR3 nucleotides: TGTGCCAGCAGCCAAGTCTTCGACAGGGAAGAGACCCAGTACTTC. J is TRBJ2-5 and V is TRBV4-2; 7 positions match TRBD1. J lost 3 bases, V lost 1 base, and 5 bases had no gene match. The CDR3 is made up of 15 amino acids. Germline CDR1 and CDR2: LGHNA and YNFKEQ.

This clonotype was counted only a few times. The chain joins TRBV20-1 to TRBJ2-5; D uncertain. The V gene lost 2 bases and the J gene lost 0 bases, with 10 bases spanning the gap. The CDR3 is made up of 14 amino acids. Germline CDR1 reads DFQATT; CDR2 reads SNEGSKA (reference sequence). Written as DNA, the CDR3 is TGCAGTGCTAGACCCTTGGGGTACCAAGAGACCCAGTACTTC. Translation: CSARPLGYQETQYF.

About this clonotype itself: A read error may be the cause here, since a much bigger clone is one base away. The CDR3 sequence is CDSSLESAPQYF. The CDR3 DNA follows: TGTGACAGCAGCTTGGAGTCGGCCCCTCAGTACTTC. This chain joins TRBV5-5 and TRBJ2-4; D is undetermined. The CDR3 totals 12 residues. CDR1 and CDR2 (germline): SGHKS, YYEKEE (reference sequence). Drawing the rest from reference TRBV5-5 and TRBJ2-4, the complete variable domain is DAGVTQSPTHLIKTRGQQVTLRCSPISGHKSVSWYQQVLGQGPQFIFQYYEKEERGRGNFPDRFSARQFPNYSSELNVNALLLGDSALYLCDSSLESAPQYFGAGTRLSVL.

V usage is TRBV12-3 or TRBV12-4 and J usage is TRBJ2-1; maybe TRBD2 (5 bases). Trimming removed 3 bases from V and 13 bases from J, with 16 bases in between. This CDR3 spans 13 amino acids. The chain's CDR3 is CASSLWIGMEQFF. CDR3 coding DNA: TGTGCCAGCAGTTTGTGGATCGGGATGGAACAGTTCTTC.

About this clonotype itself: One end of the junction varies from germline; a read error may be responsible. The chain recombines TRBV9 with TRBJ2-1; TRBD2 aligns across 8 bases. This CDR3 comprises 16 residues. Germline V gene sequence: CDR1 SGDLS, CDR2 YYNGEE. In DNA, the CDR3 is TGTGCCAGCAGAGTAGGAACTAGCGGCTCATACAATGAGCAGTTCTTC. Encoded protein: CASRVGTSGSYNEQFF. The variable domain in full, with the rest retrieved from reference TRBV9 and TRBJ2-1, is DSGVTQTPKHLITATGQRVTLRCSPRSGDLSVYWYQQSLDQGLQFLIQYYNGEERAKGNILERFSAQQFPDLHSELNLSSLELGDSALYFCASRVGTSGSYNEQFFGPGTRLTVL.

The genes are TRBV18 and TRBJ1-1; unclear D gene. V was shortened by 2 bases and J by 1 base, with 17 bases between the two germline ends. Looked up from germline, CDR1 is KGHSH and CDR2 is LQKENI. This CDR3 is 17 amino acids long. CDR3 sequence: CASSPERSSGSNTEAFF. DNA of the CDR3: TGTGCCAGCTCACCAGAACGGTCATCCGGCTCGAACACTGAAGCTTTCTTT. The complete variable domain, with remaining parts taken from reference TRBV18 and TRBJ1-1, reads NAGVMQNPRHLVRRRGQEARLRCSPMKGHSHVYWYRQLPEEGLKFMVYLQKENIIDESGMPKERFSAEFPKEGPSILRIQQVVRGDSAAYFCASSPERSSGSNTEAFFGQGTRLTVV.

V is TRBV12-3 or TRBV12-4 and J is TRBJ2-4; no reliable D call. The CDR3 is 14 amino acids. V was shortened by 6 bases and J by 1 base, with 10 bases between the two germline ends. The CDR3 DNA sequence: TGTGCCAGCAGCATAAAGGGTGCCAAAAACATTCAGTACTTC. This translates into CASSIKGAKNIQYF.

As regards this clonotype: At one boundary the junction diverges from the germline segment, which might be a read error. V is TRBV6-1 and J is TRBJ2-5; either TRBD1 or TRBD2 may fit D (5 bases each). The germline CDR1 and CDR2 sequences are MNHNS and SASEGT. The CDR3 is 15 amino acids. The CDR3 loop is CASSSKGRLQATQYF. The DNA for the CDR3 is TGTGCAAGCAGCTCGAAGGGACGGCTTCAAGCGACCCAGTACTTC.

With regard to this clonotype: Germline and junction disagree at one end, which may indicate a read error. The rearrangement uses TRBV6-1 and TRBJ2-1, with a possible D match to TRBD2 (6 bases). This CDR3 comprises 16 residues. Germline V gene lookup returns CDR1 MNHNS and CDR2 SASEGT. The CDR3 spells CSSRMGRTGVTHEQFF. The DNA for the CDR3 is TGTTCCAGTAGAATGGGCCGGACGGGGGTTACCCATGAGCAGTTCTTC.

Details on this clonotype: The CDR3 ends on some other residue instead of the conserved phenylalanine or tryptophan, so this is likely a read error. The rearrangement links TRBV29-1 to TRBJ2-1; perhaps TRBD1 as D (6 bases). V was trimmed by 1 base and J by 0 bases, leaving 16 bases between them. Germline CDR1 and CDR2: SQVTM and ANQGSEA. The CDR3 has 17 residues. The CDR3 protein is CSVEARGDLSSYNEQFI. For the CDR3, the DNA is TGCAGCGTTGAAGCCAGGGGCGACCTAAGCTCCTACAATGAGCAGTTCATC.

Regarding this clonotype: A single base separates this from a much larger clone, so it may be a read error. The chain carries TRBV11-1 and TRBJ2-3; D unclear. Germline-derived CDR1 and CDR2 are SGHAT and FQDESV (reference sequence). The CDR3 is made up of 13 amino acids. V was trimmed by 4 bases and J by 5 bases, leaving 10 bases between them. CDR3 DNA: TGTGCCAGCAGCTACGGGTCAAAAGATACGCAGTATTTT. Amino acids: CASSYGSKDTQYF.

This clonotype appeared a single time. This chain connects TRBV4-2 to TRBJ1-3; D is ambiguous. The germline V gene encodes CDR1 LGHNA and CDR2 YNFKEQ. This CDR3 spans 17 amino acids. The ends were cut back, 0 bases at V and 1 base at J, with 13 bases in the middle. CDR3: CASSQDYPSGSGNTIYF. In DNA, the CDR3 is TGTGCCAGCAGCCAAGATTACCCCTCGGGGTCTGGAAACACCATATATTTT.

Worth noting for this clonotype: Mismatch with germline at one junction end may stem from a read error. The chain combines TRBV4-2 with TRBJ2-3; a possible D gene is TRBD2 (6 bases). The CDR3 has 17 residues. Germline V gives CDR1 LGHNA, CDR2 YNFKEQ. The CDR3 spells CANSQHLVGGLADTQYF. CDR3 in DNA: TGTGCCAACAGCCAACATCTAGTGGGAGGCCTGGCAGATACGCAGTATTTT.

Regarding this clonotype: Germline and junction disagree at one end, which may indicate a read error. CDR3 loop: CASSLGGRLEVYIEQFF. CDR3 sequence (DNA): TGTGCCAGCAGCTTAGGGGGAAGACTCGAAGTCTACATTGAGCAGTTCTTC. The chain recombines TRBV11-2 with TRBJ2-1; D is unresolved. Germline V gene lookup returns CDR1 SGHAT and CDR2 FQNNGV. The length of the CDR3 is 17 residues.

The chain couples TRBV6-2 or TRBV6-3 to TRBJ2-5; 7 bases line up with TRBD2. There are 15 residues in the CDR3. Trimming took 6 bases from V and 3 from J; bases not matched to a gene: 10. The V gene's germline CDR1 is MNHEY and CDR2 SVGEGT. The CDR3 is CASSLAGLREETQYF. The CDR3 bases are TGTGCCAGCAGCTTAGCGGGCCTCAGGGAAGAGACCCAGTACTTC.

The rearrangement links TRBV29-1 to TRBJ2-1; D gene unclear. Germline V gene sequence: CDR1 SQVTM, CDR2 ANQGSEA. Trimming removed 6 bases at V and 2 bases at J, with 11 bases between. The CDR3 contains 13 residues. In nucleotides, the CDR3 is TGCAGCGTCTATAGCACCCCCTACAATGAGCAGTTCTTC. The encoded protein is CSVYSTPYNEQFF.

The CDR3 region is CASSLVASESLGGQFF. The CDR3 nucleotides are TGTGCCAGCAGCTTAGTGGCTAGCGAGAGCCTAGGGGGTCAGTTCTTC. The V and J genes are TRBV7-8 and TRBJ2-1, with D possibly called TRBD1 or TRBD2 (6 bases each). V shed 1 base and J shed 13 bases, with 23 bases lying between them. The CDR3 loop spans 16 amino acids. The germline V gene encodes CDR1 SGHVS and CDR2 FQNEAQ.

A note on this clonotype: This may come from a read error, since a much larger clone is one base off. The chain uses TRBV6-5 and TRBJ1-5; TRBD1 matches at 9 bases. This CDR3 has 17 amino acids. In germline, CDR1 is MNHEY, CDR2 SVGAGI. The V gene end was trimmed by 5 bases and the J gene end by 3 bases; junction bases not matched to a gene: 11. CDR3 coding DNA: TGTGCCAGCAGTCAAACCCCCGGGACAGGGTACAATCAGCCCCAGCATTTT. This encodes CASSQTPGTGYNQPQHF.